A single sample gave rise to the 24 T cell receptor beta chains below, sequenced in a study of blood T cell repertoires in COVID-19. Data came from immunoSEQ multiplex PCR; TCRdb stores just in-frame clones and leaves some out. This table has over 65,000 clones, around 87% appearing once. Input material: peripheral blood. These receptor sequences come from a human donor in a cohort sampled during active COVID-19.

V gene TRBV6-1 combines with J gene TRBJ1-5; no definite D call. Looked up from germline, CDR1 is MNHNS and CDR2 is SASEGT. Trimming cost V 2 bases and J 4 bases, with 6 bases left between them. CDR3 size: 13 residues. The CDR3 DNA sequence: TGTGCCAGCAGTGAAAGAGGTAATCAGCCCCAGCATTTT. It translates to CASSERGNQPQHF.

This chain links TRBV5-1 with TRBJ1-1; D gene uncertain. The V and J ends lost 4 bases and 4 bases respectively, with 17 bases between them. CDR3 length: 15 residues. Per the germline V gene, CDR1 is SGHRS and CDR2 is YFSETQ. The CDR3 protein is CASSPVGSLSTEAFF. Here the CDR3 DNA reads TGCGCCAGCAGCCCAGTGGGCTCTTTGAGCACTGAAGCTTTCTTT.

The chain joins TRBV13 to TRBJ2-7, with D possibly TRBD1 on 6 matching bases. V lost 7 bases to trimming and J lost 2 bases, with 12 bases between them. This CDR3 comprises 13 residues. Looked up from germline, CDR1 is PRHDT and CDR2 is FYEKMQ (reference sequence). Here the CDR3 DNA reads TGTGCCAGCAACCACAGGGACACCTACGAGCAGTACTTC. Translating it yields CASNHRDTYEQYF.

This chain joins TRBV5-1 and TRBJ2-1, with 9 bases lining up with TRBD2. CDR3 length: 18 residues. After removal of 1 base from V and 1 base from J, the junction contained 9 bases not matched to a gene. The germline gives CDR1 SGHRS, CDR2 YFSETQ. The CDR3 here is CASSLRGSGSGSYNEQFF. The CDR3 region has the DNA TGCGCCAGCAGCTTGCGGGGTAGCGGGAGTGGTTCCTACAATGAGCAGTTCTTC.

This sequence joins TRBV13 and TRBJ2-1, with D possibly TRBD1 on 8 matching bases. The germline CDR1 and CDR2 sequences are PRHDT and FYEKMQ (reference sequence). This CDR3 has 16 residues. V lost 7 bases and J 6 bases, leaving 22 bases between the germline ends. This CDR3 reads CASTHRTGRVGNEQFF. DNA of the CDR3: TGTGCCAGCACCCATCGGACAGGGAGGGTCGGCAATGAGCAGTTCTTC.

This clone was detected only a few times. The rearrangement uses TRBV27 and TRBJ2-7; 8 nucleotides align to TRBD1. Germline CDR1 MNHEY, CDR2 SMNVEV (reference sequence). J lost 3 bases, V lost 3 bases, and 10 bases had no gene match. The CDR3 loop spans 16 amino acids. The DNA for the CDR3 is TGTGCCAGCAGTTTCGACAGGGGCCCTCAGGGCTACGAGCAGTACTTC. The encoded protein is CASSFDRGPQGYEQYF.

This chain uses TRBV30 with TRBJ1-4; tentatively, D is TRBD1 (6 bases). Germline assignment: CDR1 GTSNPN and CDR2 SVGIG (reference sequence). V dropped 3 bases and J dropped 2 bases, with 13 bases sitting between them. The CDR3 sequence is 15 residues long. The chain's CDR3 is CAWRDTGSTNEKLFF. CDR3 nucleotide sequence: TGTGCCTGGAGAGATACAGGGAGCACTAATGAAAAACTGTTTTTT. Full variable domain (missing parts from reference TRBV30 and TRBJ1-4): SQTIHQWPATLVQPVGSPLSLECTVEGTSNPNLYWYRQAAGRGLQLLFYSVGIGQISSEVPQNLSASRPQDRQFILSSKKLLLSDSGFYLCAWRDTGSTNEKLFFGSGTQLSVL.

The V and J genes are TRBV14 and TRBJ1-1, with D unclear. CDR3 length equals 14 residues. Germline V gives CDR1 SGHDN, CDR2 FVKESK. Trimming left V 5 bases short and J 4 bases short, with 14 bases between. The CDR3 sequence: CASSSIWAATEAFF. The CDR3 DNA reads TGTGCCAGCAGCTCGATATGGGCCGCCACTGAAGCTTTCTTT. The complete variable domain, with remaining parts taken from reference TRBV14 and TRBJ1-1, reads EAGVTQFPSHSVIEKGQTVTLRCDPISGHDNLYWYRRVMGKEIKFLLHFVKESKQDESGMPNNRFLAERTGGTYSTLKVQPAELEDSGVYFCASSSIWAATEAFFGQGTRLTVV.

This clone was seen just once. The V call is TRBV9, the J call TRBJ1-5; 9 nucleotides align to TRBD1. The ends lost 7 bases at V and 4 bases at J; junction bases unmatched: 0. Germline V gene sequence: CDR1 SGDLS, CDR2 YYNGEE. The CDR3 consists of 12 residues. The CDR3 loop is CASGQGNQPQHF. CDR3 bases: TGTGCCAGCGGACAGGGGAATCAGCCCCAGCATTTT.

The chain joins TRBV7-7 to TRBJ1-3, with 8 nucleotides matching TRBD1. Trimming at V came to 5 bases and at J to 4 bases, leaving 7 bases not matched to a gene. Germline V CDR1 and CDR2: SSHAT, FNYEAQ (reference sequence). This CDR3 has 15 amino acids. This CDR3 is CASSPGTGPGNTIYF. CDR3 nucleotide sequence: TGTGCCAGCAGCCCGGGGACAGGTCCGGGAAACACCATATATTTT.

CDR3 in DNA: TGTGCCAGCAGCCCAACGAGGACAGGTAACGAGCAGTACTTC. Translating it yields CASSPTRTGNEQYF. The J gene is TRBJ2-7, the V gene TRBV11-2, with 7 bases lining up with TRBD1. Per the germline V gene, CDR1 is SGHAT and CDR2 is FQNNGV. The ends lost 5 bases at V and 5 bases at J; junction bases unmatched: 9. The CDR3 is 14 amino acids.

The chain has TRBV28 and TRBJ2-1; D unclear. Per germline, CDR1 MDHEN and CDR2 SYDVKM. V lost 4 bases to trimming and J lost 3 bases, with 16 bases between them. There are 16 residues in the CDR3. CDR3 nucleotide sequence: TGTGCCAGCAGTTCTCAGTTCATCGATTACTACAATGAGCAGTTCTTC. Encoded protein: CASSSQFIDYYNEQFF. Based on the CDR3 plus reference TRBV28 and TRBJ2-1, the full variable domain is DVKVTQSSRYLVKRTGEKVFLECVQDMDHENMFWYRQDPGLGLRLIYFSYDVKMKEKGDIPEGYSVSREKKERFSLILESASTNQTSMYLCASSSQFIDYYNEQFFGPGTRLTVL.

This chain uses TRBV30 with TRBJ1-1; D is unresolved. Germline assignment: CDR1 GTSNPN and CDR2 SVGIG (reference sequence). The V gene lost 0 bases and the J gene lost 10 bases, with 12 bases spanning the gap. This CDR3 spans 12 amino acids. The CDR3 DNA follows: TGTGCCTGGAGTGTAACAGCCTCCGGAGCTTTCTTT. Its protein is CAWSVTASGAFF. Full variable domain (rest looked up from reference TRBV30 and TRBJ1-1): SQTIHQWPATLVQPVGSPLSLECTVEGTSNPNLYWYRQAAGRGLQLLFYSVGIGQISSEVPQNLSASRPQDRQFILSSKKLLLSDSGFYLCAWSVTASGAFFGQGTRLTVV.

The chain is built from TRBV27 and TRBJ1-4, with D possibly matching TRBD1 (6 bases). There are 15 residues in the CDR3. V was shortened by 3 bases and J by 5 bases, with 13 bases between the two germline ends. In germline, CDR1 is MNHEY, CDR2 SMNVEV (reference sequence). CDR3 nucleotides: TGTGCCAGCAGTTTCGCCCAGGGGCCCAATGAAAAACTGTTTTTT. Protein product: CASSFAQGPNEKLFF. Based on the CDR3 plus reference TRBV27 and TRBJ1-4, the full variable domain is EAQVTQNPRYLITVTGKKLTVTCSQNMNHEYMSWYRQDPGLGLRQIYYSMNVEVTDKGDVPEGYKVSRKEKRNFPLILESPSPNQTSLYFCASSFAQGPNEKLFFGSGTQLSVL.

The J gene is TRBJ2-6, the V gene TRBV3-1 (or the pseudogene TRBV3-2); the D is unclear. Germline CDR1 LGHDT, CDR2 YNNKEL (reference sequence). The CDR3 totals 19 residues. V was clipped by 4 bases and J by 0 bases, with 19 bases between them. The CDR3 nucleotides read TGTGCCAGCAGCCGTTCCTCGACACTTACGAGCTCTGGGGCCAACGTCCTGACTTTC. Translation gives CASSRSSTLTSSGANVLTF.

V gene TRBV5-1 combines with J gene TRBJ1-1; D remains ambiguous. Trimming took off 3 bases at V and 11 bases at J, with 20 bases between the two ends. CDR3 length equals 14 residues. Germline loops: CDR1 SGHRS, CDR2 YFSETQ. CDR3 residues: CASSSGETDRWAFF. CDR3 DNA: TGCGCCAGCAGCTCGGGTGAGACCGATCGATGGGCTTTCTTT. Complete variable domain (other parts from reference TRBV5-1 and TRBJ1-1): KAGVTQTPRYLIKTRGQQVTLSCSPISGHRSVSWYQQTPGQGLQFLFEYFSETQRNKGNFPGRFSGRQFSNSRSEMNVSTLELGDSALYLCASSSGETDRWAFFGQGTRLTVV.

The genes are TRBV9 and TRBJ2-6; TRBD2 matches 16 bases. V lost 3 bases to trimming and J lost 2 bases; unmatched junction nucleotides: 2. The CDR3 is 18 residues long. The germline CDR1 and CDR2 sequences are SGDLS and YYNGEE. CDR3 sequence (DNA): TGTGCCAGCAGCGGGGGACTAGCGGGAGGGACTGGGGCCAACGTCCTGACTTTC. As protein: CASSGGLAGGTGANVLTF.

The chain employs TRBV10-2 and TRBJ1-2, with 9 bases matching TRBD1. This CDR3 contains 15 residues. The V segment lost 6 bases and the J segment 4 bases; nucleotides outside the gene matches: 9. The germline CDR1 and CDR2 sequences are WSHSY and SAAADI. The CDR3 DNA is TGCGCCAGCAGGGAGGGACAGGGAGGTAGCTATGGCTACACCTTC. The encoded protein is CASREGQGGSYGYTF.

This rearrangement joins TRBV5-1 to TRBJ2-6; D not resolved. The CDR3 loop spans 14 amino acids. Looked up from germline, CDR1 is SGHRS and CDR2 is YFSETQ. Between the trimmed V and J ends, which lost 4 bases and 0 bases, there was a span of 5 bases. The CDR3 DNA sequence: TGCGCCAGCAGCCAGATCTCTGGGGCCAACGTCCTGACTTTC. Translated: CASSQISGANVLTF.

The chain couples TRBV27 to TRBJ1-1; TRBD1 agrees at 7 bases. The CDR3 covers 14 residues. V shed 3 bases, J shed 8 bases, and the junction held 9 bases outside the gene matches. Germline loops: CDR1 MNHEY, CDR2 SMNVEV (reference sequence). The DNA of the CDR3 is TGTGCCAGCAGTTTCCGAGGAGGGACAGAAGAAGCTTTCTTT. Translated: CASSFRGGTEEAFF.

The chain links TRBV27 to TRBJ2-3; 11 nucleotides match TRBD2. J gave up 2 bases and V 4 bases, and 5 bases lay outside the gene matches. The CDR3 length is 16 residues. CDR1 and CDR2 (germline): MNHEY, SMNVEV (reference sequence). DNA for the CDR3: TGTGCCAGCAGTTCCGGACTAGCGGGCTTCACAGATACGCAGTATTTT. It yields the protein CASSSGLAGFTDTQYF.

This chain links TRBV28 with TRBJ1-3; no reliable D call. CDR3 length: 12 residues. Germline V gives CDR1 MDHEN, CDR2 SYDVKM. V dropped 3 bases and J dropped 8 bases, with 8 bases sitting between them. The CDR3 is CASSLRSHTIYF. The CDR3 DNA sequence: TGTGCCAGCAGTTTGAGATCGCACACCATATATTTT. Variable domain in full (rest from reference TRBV28 and TRBJ1-3): DVKVTQSSRYLVKRTGEKVFLECVQDMDHENMFWYRQDPGLGLRLIYFSYDVKMKEKGDIPEGYSVSREKKERFSLILESASTNQTSMYLCASSLRSHTIYFGEGSWLTVV.

This rearrangement joins TRBV6-9 to TRBJ2-7, with D perhaps matching TRBD2 (5 bases). V gave up 11 bases and J gave up 2 bases, with 22 bases separating them. The CDR3 consists of 15 residues. The V gene's germline CDR1 is MNHGY and CDR2 SVAAGI. CDR3 in DNA: TGTGCCGGGCAGCCTACCAGGACTGAAACCTACGAGCAGTACTTC. Amino acids: CAGQPTRTETYEQYF.

This chain joins TRBV7-2 and TRBJ1-5; D uncertain. The CDR3 runs 15 residues. The V gene's germline CDR1 is SGHTA and CDR2 FQGNSA. V lost 1 base, J lost 0 bases, and 7 bases lay in between. The CDR3 DNA is TGTGCCAGCAGCTTAGGGTCAGATAGCAATCAGCCCCAGCATTTT. It specifies CASSLGSDSNQPQHF.